Listed below are T cell receptor beta chains from one sample, sequenced in a study of T cells in Graves' hyperthyroidism and ophthalmopathy. TCRdb ran MiXCR on the multiplex PCR reads and lists one entry per CDR3 protein. The profile shows a few hundred thousand distinct CDR3 sequences, under 25% of them singletons. The sequenced sample was blood. The origin of the receptors is a man between 18 and 29 years old with Graves' hyperthyroidism. Both conserved end residues are part of each CDR3. The D gene is left open where the match is weak. Clone size is not always given. Where it is, it says once, few, many or a class for expanded clones.

TRBV5-1,.,TRBJ2-7,TRBD1,TGCGCCAGCACCCGGACAGGGGGAGAATCCTACGAGCAGTACTTC,CASTRTGGESYEQYF
TRBV29-1,.,TRBJ1-2,.,TGCAGCGTTGAGGACAGAATGTATGGCTACACCTTC,CSVEDRMYGYTF
TRBV6-1,many,TRBJ1-1,.,TGTGCCAGCAGTGAATTACGGGTCGGGGGCACTGAAGCTTTCTTT,CASSELRVGGTEAFF
TRBV28,many,TRBJ2-2,TRBD1,TGTGCCAGCAGTTTATTTGGGACAGGCACCGGGGAGCTGTTTTTT,CASSLFGTGTGELFF
TRBV27,many,TRBJ1-1,TRBD1,TGTGCCAGCAGTTTCAGGGGGCGGTCGAACACTGAAGCTTTCTTT,CASSFRGRSNTEAFF
TRBV5-1,.,TRBJ2-5,.,TGCGCCAGCAGCTTGGCCCAGGGCCGGCAAGAGACCCAGTACTTC,CASSLAQGRQETQYF
TRBV5-1,few,TRBJ2-3,.,TGCGCCAGCAGCTTCGGGGGGCTGCAGGAAGATACGCAGTATTTT,CASSFGGLQEDTQYF
TRBV6-4,.,TRBJ2-7,TRBD1,TGTGCCAGCAGTGCCTCCGGGACAGGGGTTTCCTACGAGCAGTACTTC,CASSASGTGVSYEQYF
TRBV6-1,few,TRBJ2-7,.,TGTGCCAGCACCTCCCGGCCCCTAGGCGACGAGCAGTACTTC,CASTSRPLGDEQYF
TRBV6-1,many,TRBJ2-7,.,TGTGCCAGCAGTGGCCGGACGTCGAGCTCCTACGAGCAGTACTTC,CASSGRTSSSYEQYF
TRBV12-3/TRBV12-4,.,TRBJ1-2,.,TGTGCCAGCAGTGAATACGGCAGGGCTAACTATGGCTACACCTTC,CASSEYGRANYGYTF
TRBV12-3/TRBV12-4,few,TRBJ2-2,TRBD2,TGTGCCAGCCGAGGACTAGCGGTGAACACCGGGGAGCTGTTTTTT,CASRGLAVNTGELFF
TRBV12-3/TRBV12-4,many,TRBJ1-3,.,TGTGCCAGCAGACTTCAGGGGTCTGGAAACACCATATATTTT,CASRLQGSGNTIYF
TRBV4-1,.,TRBJ1-5,.,TGCGCCAGCAGCCAAGTCGTAGGGGGTCAGCCCCAGCATTTT,CASSQVVGGQPQHF
TRBV2,many,TRBJ2-7,.,TGTGCCAGCAGTGCGGACTGGGGAAACTACGAGCAGTACTTC,CASSADWGNYEQYF
TRBV3-1,few,TRBJ1-5,.,TGTGCCAGCAGCCCAAGCCTGAATAGCAATCAGCCCCAGCATTTT,CASSPSLNSNQPQHF
TRBV12-3/TRBV12-4,many,TRBJ1-1,.,TGTGCCAGCAGTTTATGGTCTGACGTATGGGGTTTCTTT,CASSLWSDVWGFF
TRBV27,many,TRBJ2-7,.,TGTGCCAGCAGCCCGAGGATCGGCGAGCAGTACTTC,CASSPRIGEQYF
TRBV19,many,TRBJ2-7,.,TGTGCCAGTAGTAATTCGGGGTCGGGTTACGAGCAGTACTTC,CASSNSGSGYEQYF
TRBV12-3/TRBV12-4,.,TRBJ1-2,.,TGTGCCAGCAGTTCCAGGGTATTCGGCTACACCTTC,CASSSRVFGYTF
TRBV10-3,.,TRBJ2-5,.,TGTGCCATCAGTACCTATAGGGCAGGGAGTAGAGAGACCCAGTACTTC,CAISTYRAGSRETQYF
TRBV27,.,TRBJ2-3,TRBD2,TGTGCCAGCAGTTTCCCAGGGAGCGGGGGTACAGATACGCAGTATTTT,CASSFPGSGGTDTQYF
TRBV28,.,TRBJ2-7,TRBD2,TGTGCCAGCAGGCGGGAGAGCTCCTACGAGCAGTACTTC,CASRRESSYEQYF
TRBV10-3,many,TRBJ2-7,.,TGTGCCATCGGCTATGGCGGGGACGAGCAGTACTTC,CAIGYGGDEQYF
TRBV4-1,many,TRBJ2-2,.,TGCGCCAGCAGCCAAGACCAGGGGATTCTCGAGACCGGGGAGCTGTTTTTT,CASSQDQGILETGELFF
TRBV5-1,many,TRBJ2-7,.,TGCGCCAGCAGCTTGGCCGGATCTGGCTACGAGCAGTACTTC,CASSLAGSGYEQYF
TRBV20-1,many,TRBJ2-2,.,TGCAGTGCTAACCCCGTAGTAGCGGATTTGAACACCGGGGAGCTGTTTTTT,CSANPVVADLNTGELFF
TRBV10-3,many,TRBJ2-7,TRBD2,TGTGCCATCAGTGAGGACGGGGGGTCCTACGAGCAGTACTTC,CAISEDGGSYEQYF
TRBV30,many,TRBJ2-7,TRBD2,TGTGCCTGGATAGGCGGGGGGGACCCAGGAGAGCAGTACTTC,CAWIGGGDPGEQYF
TRBV24-1,.,TRBJ1-3,.,TGTGCCACCAGTGATTCGCCGGGACTCAAAGGAAACACCATATATTTT,CATSDSPGLKGNTIYF
TRBV5-8,many,TRBJ1-5,.,TGTGCCAGCAGCTTGGGCATGGGCGGCAGTCAGCCCCAGCATTTT,CASSLGMGGSQPQHF
TRBV6-5,.,TRBJ2-5,.,TGTGCCAGCAGTTACTCGACTAGTTCCCAGTACTTC,CASSYSTSSQYF
TRBV6-5,many,TRBJ2-2,.,TGTGCCAGCAGTTACGGGTCGCCAGGGGACTTCGGGGAGCTGTTTTTT,CASSYGSPGDFGELFF
TRBV6-1,once,TRBJ2-7,.,TGTGCCAGCCTTGACCGACGCGGGCAGTACTTC,CASLDRRGQYF
TRBV2,many,TRBJ2-7,.,TGTGCCAGCAGTAGACGGGGGCCGTTAGGCGAGCAGTACTTC,CASSRRGPLGEQYF
TRBV5-1,.,TRBJ2-7,.,TGCGCCAGCAGCTTGGCCGTACAGTCCTACGAGCAGTACTTC,CASSLAVQSYEQYF
TRBV10-3,many,TRBJ1-1,.,TGTGCCATCAGGGGGGAGATGCTGGACACTGAAGCTTTCTTT,CAIRGEMLDTEAFF
TRBV28,many,TRBJ1-5,.,TGTGCCAGCTCACAGGGACTTCGCAATCAGCCCCAGCATTTT,CASSQGLRNQPQHF
TRBV12-3/TRBV12-4,many,TRBJ1-5,TRBD1,TGTGCCAGTCGGAAAGGGGGCAGGGGCGCGAGGGATCAGCCCCAGCATTTT,CASRKGGRGARDQPQHF
TRBV15,.,TRBJ2-7,.,TGTGCCACCAGCAGAGACAGCGCCGCCTACGAGCAGTACTTC,CATSRDSAAYEQYF
TRBV30,many,TRBJ1-2,TRBD1,TGTGCCCTAGGGACAGCCTATGGCTACACCTTC,CALGTAYGYTF
TRBV12-3/TRBV12-4,few,TRBJ1-5,.,TGTGCCAGCAGTTCCCAGGGGATTCAGCCCCAGCATTTT,CASSSQGIQPQHF
TRBV6-1,many,TRBJ2-5,TRBD1,TGTGCCAGCAGTCTATTTGGGACAGGCCTCCAAGAGACCCAGTACTTC,CASSLFGTGLQETQYF
TRBV5-1,.,TRBJ1-1,.,TGCGCCAGCAGCTTTGGGGACCAAGGTGAAGCTTTCTTT,CASSFGDQGEAFF
TRBV5-1,.,TRBJ1-1,.,TGCGCCAGCAGCTTGGATTCTGTTCGCATGAACACTGAAGCTTTCTTT,CASSLDSVRMNTEAFF
TRBV6-1,many,TRBJ2-7,.,TGTGCCAGCAGTGAACCCCTCGCCCCGGGCTCCTACGAGCAGTACTTC,CASSEPLAPGSYEQYF
TRBV12-3/TRBV12-4,.,TRBJ2-7,.,TGTGCCAGCAAGGATCTGAGCTCCTACGAGCAGTACTTC,CASKDLSSYEQYF
TRBV6-1,.,TRBJ1-5,.,TGTGCCAGCAAATCCACAGGATACAATCAGCCCCAGCATTTT,CASKSTGYNQPQHF
TRBV4-1,.,TRBJ2-5,.,TGCGCCAGCAGCCCCCTGGGGGGGCCATTTGGGACCCAGTACTTC,CASSPLGGPFGTQYF
TRBV7-2,.,TRBJ2-7,TRBD2,TGTGCCAGCAGCTTAGTCCGCGGGGGTACCTACGAGCAGTACTTC,CASSLVRGGTYEQYF
TRBV6-5,.,TRBJ2-5,.,TGTGCCAGCATGTTCGCGCCGGTGTCGTTTCAAGAGACCCAGTACTTC,CASMFAPVSFQETQYF
TRBV28,many,TRBJ1-5,TRBD1,TGTGCCAGCAGTTTAAGGTCCTTCAGGGGGAGCAATCAGCCCCAGCATTTT,CASSLRSFRGSNQPQHF
TRBV12-5,many,TRBJ2-5,.,TGTGCTAGTGGTTTGCGGGACAACCCTCAAGAGACCCAGTACTTC,CASGLRDNPQETQYF
TRBV10-3,many,TRBJ1-1,.,TGTGCCATCAGTGGGCACCAGGTATACACTGAAGCTTTCTTT,CAISGHQVYTEAFF